This is a list of T cell receptor beta chains from one sample in a study of long-term antiretroviral therapy in people with HIV. Method: immunoSEQ multiplex PCR; TCRdb's copy keeps in-frame clones and lacks some. Of fewer than 20,000 clones listed, 77% are singletons. Here the sequenced sample was unsorted PBMCs, taken 2.1 years after starting antiretroviral therapy. These receptors came from a man between 40 and 49 years old with HIV. Both conserved end residues are part of each CDR3. The D gene is left open where the match is weak. The listing skips clone size in some rows; elsewhere it reads once, few, many or a size class.

abundance: NA; d_gene: NA; j_gene: TRBJ1-2; v_gene: TRBV6-1; CDR3aa: CASSRDRSGYGYTF; CDR3nt: TGTGCCAGCAGTCGCGACAGGAGCGGCTATGGCTACACCTTC
abundance: few; d_gene: NA; j_gene: TRBJ1-1; v_gene: TRBV6-1; CDR3aa: CASSEDLDGQEAFF; CDR3nt: TGTGCCAGCAGTGAAGATCTAGACGGACAAGAAGCTTTCTTT
abundance: NA; d_gene: TRBD1; j_gene: TRBJ1-2; v_gene: TRBV19; CDR3aa: CASSPGQFNYGYTF; CDR3nt: TGTGCCAGTAGTCCGGGACAGTTTAACTATGGCTACACCTTC
abundance: NA; d_gene: NA; j_gene: TRBJ2-2; v_gene: TRBV10-3; CDR3aa: CAISDSVGGELFF; CDR3nt: TGTGCCATCAGTGATAGCGTAGGCGGGGAGCTGTTTTTT
abundance: medium-sized; d_gene: NA; j_gene: TRBJ2-1; v_gene: TRBV6-1; CDR3aa: CASSEGDISGEQFF; CDR3nt: TGTGCCAGCAGTGAAGGGGATATCAGCGGTGAGCAGTTCTTC
abundance: few; d_gene: NA; j_gene: TRBJ1-1; v_gene: TRBV5-6; CDR3aa: CASSLFGGKGRTEAFF; CDR3nt: TGTGCCAGCAGTCTGTTCGGGGGCAAGGGAAGAACTGAAGCTTTCTTT
abundance: few; d_gene: NA; j_gene: TRBJ1-6; v_gene: TRBV19; CDR3aa: CASRLDGYNSPLHF; CDR3nt: TGTGCCAGTAGATTGGACGGCTATAATTCACCCCTCCACTTT
abundance: NA; d_gene: TRBD1; j_gene: TRBJ1-1; v_gene: TRBV5-1; CDR3aa: CASSLEGQGATEAFF; CDR3nt: TGCGCCAGCAGCTTGGAAGGACAGGGGGCCACTGAAGCTTTCTTT
abundance: few; d_gene: TRBD1; j_gene: TRBJ2-7; v_gene: TRBV28; CDR3aa: CASRQGGPYEQYF; CDR3nt: TGTGCCAGTCGACAGGGGGGACCCTACGAGCAGTACTTC
abundance: NA; d_gene: NA; j_gene: TRBJ2-7; v_gene: TRBV2; CDR3aa: CASSEQRDYEQYF; CDR3nt: TGTGCCAGCAGTGAACAGAGGGACTACGAGCAGTACTTC
abundance: NA; d_gene: TRBD1; j_gene: TRBJ1-5; v_gene: TRBV19; CDR3aa: CASERGDRGNQPQHF; CDR3nt: TGTGCCAGTGAAAGAGGGGACAGGGGTAATCAGCCCCAGCATTTT
abundance: NA; d_gene: TRBD2; j_gene: TRBJ2-3; v_gene: TRBV5-4; CDR3aa: CASSLRGEDTQYF; CDR3nt: TGTGCCAGCAGCCTCCGGGGGGAAGATACGCAGTATTTT
abundance: NA; d_gene: NA; j_gene: TRBJ1-2; v_gene: TRBV12-5; CDR3aa: CASGFGTGAYGYTF; CDR3nt: TGTGCTAGTGGTTTTGGAACAGGAGCCTATGGCTACACCTTC
abundance: once; d_gene: TRBD1; j_gene: TRBJ1-3; v_gene: TRBV6-6; CDR3aa: CASSSGGNGNTIYF; CDR3nt: TGTGCCAGCAGTTCAGGGGGCAACGGAAACACCATATATTTT
abundance: NA; d_gene: NA; j_gene: TRBJ2-7; v_gene: TRBV18; CDR3aa: CASSYRSSYEQYF; CDR3nt: TGTGCCAGCTCCTACAGGAGCTCCTACGAGCAGTACTTC
abundance: NA; d_gene: TRBD2; j_gene: TRBJ2-1; v_gene: TRBV9; CDR3aa: CASSVGPGGDEQFF; CDR3nt: TGTGCCAGCAGCGTAGGGCCGGGAGGCGATGAGCAGTTCTTC
abundance: NA; d_gene: TRBD1; j_gene: TRBJ2-7; v_gene: TRBV18; CDR3aa: CASSSARGPTYEQYF; CDR3nt: TGTGCCAGCTCCTCGGCCAGGGGGCCTACCTACGAGCAGTACTTC
abundance: NA; d_gene: NA; j_gene: TRBJ2-5; v_gene: TRBV15; CDR3aa: CATSRVTGSETQYF; CDR3nt: TGTGCCACCAGCAGAGTAACAGGGTCCGAGACCCAGTACTTC
abundance: NA; d_gene: NA; j_gene: TRBJ2-3; v_gene: TRBV27; CDR3aa: CASSPFGITDTQYF; CDR3nt: TGTGCCAGCAGTCCCTTCGGGATCACAGATACGCAGTATTTT
abundance: NA; d_gene: NA; j_gene: TRBJ1-6; v_gene: TRBV30; CDR3aa: CAWSVSGPPNSPLHF; CDR3nt: TGTGCCTGGAGTGTAAGCGGGCCCCCAAATTCACCCCTCCACTTT
abundance: NA; d_gene: TRBD2; j_gene: TRBJ2-7; v_gene: TRBV6-5; CDR3aa: CASSHGGADEQYF; CDR3nt: TGTGCCAGCAGCCACGGGGGGGCAGACGAGCAGTACTTC
abundance: NA; d_gene: NA; j_gene: TRBJ2-2; v_gene: TRBV5-8; CDR3aa: CASSFRTGNTGELFF; CDR3nt: TGTGCCAGCAGCTTCAGGACTGGGAACACCGGGGAGCTGTTTTTT
abundance: NA; d_gene: NA; j_gene: TRBJ2-6; v_gene: TRBV11-2; CDR3aa: CASSYQVSGANVLTF; CDR3nt: TGTGCCAGCAGCTACCAGGTGTCTGGGGCCAACGTCCTGACTTTC
abundance: NA; d_gene: NA; j_gene: TRBJ2-3; v_gene: TRBV7-2; CDR3aa: CASSSLGGDTQYF; CDR3nt: TGTGCCAGCAGCTCCCTTGGTGGCGATACGCAGTATTTT
abundance: NA; d_gene: NA; j_gene: TRBJ2-7; v_gene: TRBV2; CDR3aa: CASKGIPNEQYF; CDR3nt: TGTGCCAGCAAAGGAATCCCCAACGAGCAGTACTTC
abundance: NA; d_gene: NA; j_gene: TRBJ2-5; v_gene: TRBV5-6; CDR3aa: CASSLGGGNQETQYF; CDR3nt: TGTGCCAGCAGCTTGGGGGGGGGCAATCAGGAGACCCAGTACTTC
abundance: NA; d_gene: NA; j_gene: TRBJ1-1; v_gene: TRBV14; CDR3aa: CASSQERLGPYLEAFF; CDR3nt: TGTGCCAGCAGCCAAGAACGTCTCGGCCCCTATCTTGAAGCTTTCTTT
abundance: few; d_gene: TRBD1; j_gene: TRBJ1-2; v_gene: TRBV7-9; CDR3aa: CASSSGQAIYYGYTF; CDR3nt: TGTGCCAGCAGCTCGGGACAGGCGATTTACTATGGCTACACCTTC
abundance: NA; d_gene: NA; j_gene: TRBJ2-7; v_gene: TRBV2; CDR3aa: CASSDVFYEQYF; CDR3nt: TGTGCCAGCAGTGACGTTTTCTACGAGCAGTACTTC
abundance: NA; d_gene: TRBD2; j_gene: TRBJ2-5; v_gene: TRBV4-2; CDR3aa: CASSQAPGLATQYF; CDR3nt: TGTGCCAGCAGCCAAGCTCCGGGACTAGCGACCCAGTACTTC
abundance: medium-sized; d_gene: TRBD1; j_gene: TRBJ2-7; v_gene: TRBV10-2; CDR3aa: CASTMTGASYEQYF; CDR3nt: TGCGCCAGCACCATGACAGGGGCCTCCTACGAGCAGTACTTC
abundance: NA; d_gene: NA; j_gene: TRBJ1-1; v_gene: TRBV10-1; CDR3aa: CASETENTEAFF; CDR3nt: TGCGCCAGCGAGACAGAAAACACTGAAGCTTTCTTT
abundance: NA; d_gene: NA; j_gene: TRBJ1-1; v_gene: TRBV12-5; CDR3aa: CASGFRDVSEAFF; CDR3nt: TGTGCTAGTGGTTTCCGGGACGTAAGTGAAGCTTTCTTT
abundance: NA; d_gene: NA; j_gene: TRBJ2-2; v_gene: TRBV19; CDR3aa: CASSIWDTGELFF; CDR3nt: TGTGCCAGTAGTATATGGGACACCGGGGAGCTGTTTTTT
abundance: NA; d_gene: NA; j_gene: TRBJ2-7; v_gene: TRBV6-5; CDR3aa: CASSKGELWDEQYF; CDR3nt: TGTGCCAGCAGTAAAGGGGAACTATGGGACGAGCAGTACTTC
abundance: NA; d_gene: NA; j_gene: TRBJ1-1; v_gene: TRBV7-9; CDR3aa: CASSRDRIPNTEAFF; CDR3nt: TGTGCCAGCAGCCGAGACCGGATCCCGAACACTGAAGCTTTCTTT
abundance: NA; d_gene: NA; j_gene: TRBJ2-2; v_gene: TRBV27; CDR3aa: CASSLSFGGELFF; CDR3nt: TGTGCCAGCAGTTTATCGTTCGGCGGGGAGCTGTTTTTT
abundance: NA; d_gene: TRBD2; j_gene: TRBJ2-5; v_gene: TRBV5-4; CDR3aa: CASSLRGLAGQETQYF; CDR3nt: TGTGCCAGCAGCTTACGGGGACTAGCGGGTCAAGAGACCCAGTACTTC
abundance: medium-sized; d_gene: NA; j_gene: TRBJ1-5; v_gene: TRBV10-1; CDR3aa: CASSESWAGQPQHF; CDR3nt: TGCGCCAGCAGTGAGTCCTGGGCGGGACAGCCCCAGCATTTT
abundance: NA; d_gene: NA; j_gene: TRBJ2-6; v_gene: TRBV6-5; CDR3aa: CASSYSWVTGANVLTF; CDR3nt: TGTGCCAGCAGTTACTCGTGGGTGACTGGGGCCAACGTCCTGACTTTC
abundance: NA; d_gene: TRBD1; j_gene: TRBJ1-5; v_gene: TRBV6-5; CDR3aa: CASSRQGSNQPQHF; CDR3nt: TGTGCCAGCAGTAGACAGGGGAGCAATCAGCCCCAGCATTTT
abundance: NA; d_gene: NA; j_gene: TRBJ1-1; v_gene: TRBV18; CDR3aa: CASSPGQGATEAFF; CDR3nt: TGTGCCAGCTCACCAGGGCAGGGCGCGACTGAAGCTTTCTTT
abundance: NA; d_gene: TRBD1; j_gene: TRBJ2-7; v_gene: TRBV27; CDR3aa: CASSLSGTGFYEQYF; CDR3nt: TGTGCCAGCAGTTTATCCGGGACAGGGTTTTACGAGCAGTACTTC
abundance: NA; d_gene: NA; j_gene: TRBJ2-2; v_gene: TRBV4-1; CDR3aa: CASSQFGLLGELFF; CDR3nt: TGCGCCAGCAGCCAATTCGGTCTGCTCGGGGAGCTGTTTTTT
abundance: NA; d_gene: TRBD1; j_gene: TRBJ1-1; v_gene: TRBV2; CDR3aa: CASSESPDRGPEAFF; CDR3nt: TGTGCCAGCAGTGAATCCCCGGACAGGGGCCCTGAAGCTTTCTTT
abundance: NA; d_gene: NA; j_gene: TRBJ1-3; v_gene: TRBV11-2; CDR3aa: CASSSRREGGSAGNTIYF; CDR3nt: TGTGCCAGCAGCTCCCGCAGAGAGGGGGGATCAGCTGGAAACACCATATATTTT
abundance: NA; d_gene: NA; j_gene: TRBJ1-1; v_gene: TRBV2; CDR3aa: CASRIQGNTEAFF; CDR3nt: TGTGCCAGCAGGATACAGGGGAACACTGAAGCTTTCTTT
abundance: NA; d_gene: TRBD2; j_gene: TRBJ2-1; v_gene: TRBV7-9; CDR3aa: CASSRTSGVPSYNEQFF; CDR3nt: TGTGCCAGCAGCCGGACTAGCGGGGTGCCCTCCTACAATGAGCAGTTCTTC
abundance: NA; d_gene: NA; j_gene: TRBJ2-5; v_gene: TRBV5-6; CDR3aa: CASRNQETQYF; CDR3nt: TGTGCCAGCCGAAACCAAGAGACCCAGTACTTC
abundance: few; d_gene: NA; j_gene: TRBJ1-3; v_gene: TRBV27; CDR3aa: CAVRSGNTIYF; CDR3nt: TGTGCAGTTCGCTCTGGAAACACCATATATTTT
abundance: NA; d_gene: TRBD1; j_gene: TRBJ1-2; v_gene: TRBV6-5; CDR3aa: CASSYGQTGGGYTF; CDR3nt: TGTGCCAGCAGTTACGGTCAGACAGGGGGTGGCTACACCTTC
abundance: NA; d_gene: TRBD2; j_gene: TRBJ2-1; v_gene: TRBV19; CDR3aa: CASTAGGSSYNEQFF; CDR3nt: TGTGCCAGTACTGCGGGAGGTAGCTCCTACAATGAGCAGTTCTTC
abundance: few; d_gene: NA; j_gene: TRBJ1-6; v_gene: TRBV6-1; CDR3aa: CASSEATGGMDSPLHF; CDR3nt: TGTGCCAGCAGTGAAGCAACGGGGGGCATGGATTCACCCCTCCACTTT